A selection of T cell receptor beta chains follows, all from one sample in a study of CXCR3-negative and CXCR3-positive naive CD8 T cells. TCRdb re-called the 5' RACE reads and catalogs CDR3 proteins one per entry, DNA excluded. The sample table includes around 140,000 distinct CDR3 sequences. The sample consisted of naive CXCR3+ CD8+ T cells from blood. These TCRs come from a human donor in good health. Some clones in this sample may be carry-over from other donors' samples. Each CDR3 is given with its conserved first and last residue.

J,V,CDR3
TRBJ2-1,TRBV28,CASSFFSWSSSYNEQFF
TRBJ2-5,TRBV7-9,CASSLEAGLAGGEETQYF
TRBJ2-1,TRBV7-9,CASSSLAGAAYNEQFF
TRBJ2-1,TRBV20-1,CSARVGTGPMVWQFF
TRBJ2-1,TRBV19,CASSYSGGGTWNEQFF
TRBJ2-7,TRBV12-3/TRBV12-4,CASSPEHRGHEQYF
TRBJ2-7,TRBV5-5,CASRSGDSSREQYF
TRBJ1-1,TRBV10-3,CAISESTWEDTEAFF
TRBJ2-2,TRBV4-3,CASSQEDRRLFF
TRBJ2-3,TRBV28,CASSLWSGRTDTQYF
TRBJ2-1,TRBV19,CASTAGLAGDEQFF
TRBJ1-1,TRBV7-6,CASSLNPRGTEAFF
TRBJ2-5,TRBV29-1,CSVEGKVGLAAQETQYF
TRBJ2-7,TRBV10-2,CASSEGGNLAVTKQYF
TRBJ2-5,TRBV6-5,CATSAGGRISQETQYF
TRBJ1-1,TRBV15,CATSRRFTGTGGNTEAFF
TRBJ1-2,TRBV29-1,CSVPGGGRGYTF
TRBJ2-1,TRBV7-9,CASSLGVLGVNEQFF
TRBJ2-3,TRBV13,CASSLASGGDTDTQYF
TRBJ2-7,TRBV20-1,CSAKVGGGYEQYF
TRBJ2-2,TRBV2,CASSEARGGRNTGELFF
TRBJ2-5,TRBV29-1,CSVRDETKTQYF
TRBJ2-1,TRBV28,CAILDGHNEQFF
TRBJ2-7,TRBV4-1,CASSLRAATYEQYF
TRBJ2-7,TRBV28,CASSLSPTGSGYEQYF
TRBJ1-1,TRBV28,CASSLTVNTEAFF
TRBJ2-7,TRBV28,CASSLLGPAGVTYEQYF
TRBJ2-3,TRBV9,CASSFGPAGTDTQYF
TRBJ1-2,TRBV7-9,CASSLGAGGYGYTF
TRBJ2-4,TRBV21-1,CASSPSAGAKNIQYF
TRBJ2-1,TRBV10-3,CAISERVWSNEQFF
TRBJ2-5,TRBV7-9,CASSFQAGQETQYF
TRBJ2-1,TRBV28,CASSLPSSFSYNEQFF
TRBJ2-7,TRBV29-1,CSVEEAWGSYEQYF
TRBJ1-2,TRBV16,CASSPLSQGFIGYTF
TRBJ2-1,TRBV11-2,CASSLDLAGVEDEQFF
TRBJ2-5,TRBV4-1,CASSHLGGLYETQYF